This T cell receptor beta chain was documented in a study of regulatory T cells in long-lasting Graves disease. The time point here: newly diagnosed GD, antithyroid drugs for less than 3 months. The TCR library used RNA extracted from PBMCs. Trimming cost V 0 bases and J 7 bases, with 16 bases left between them. This CDR3 has 16 residues. HTBI primers from iRepertoire and Arm-PCR of CDR3 regions yielded the TCR beta libraries. Authors' methods: The study identified around 62 TRBV and 13 to 15 TRBJ segments across samples. From the multiplex PCR reads, TCRdb called clonotypes with MiXCR, one entry per CDR3 protein. TCRdb's processing, not the study's, gives the V and J calls here. The profile shows around 500,000 distinct CDR3 sequences, 16% of them singletons. This clonotype was seen many times. As yet, its antigen is unknown. Study observations and caveats: Persistent patients shared some 2,500 public clonotypes among themselves. Newly diagnosed patients shared fewer, at about a thousand.

These data also formed part of another study, on T cells in Graves' hyperthyroidism and ophthalmopathy. This second study notes: An initial round of RT-PCR targeting the TCR CDR3 relied on the HTBI primer set.

This receptor was identified in a woman between 40 and 65 years old with Graves disease. The genes are TRBV12-3 or TRBV12-4 and TRBJ1-5, with D possibly TRBD1 on 6 matching bases. The starting material was peripheral blood mononuclear cells (PBMCs), obtained at new diagnosis, from a patient treated with antithyroid drugs. CDR3 coding DNA: TGTGCCAGCAGTTTAGCATTCTTACAGGGACGCCAGCCCCAGCATTTT. This encodes CASSLAFLQGRQPQHF.